The rows below give T cell receptor beta chains drawn from one sample of a study of cytomegalovirus exposure and HLA in healthy donors. Sequencing used immunoSEQ multiplex PCR; TCRdb keeps in-frame clones, though not all of them. The data contain approximately 270,000 clones, just over 85% of them seen just once; the ten biggest clones take up 1%. Material for sequencing was PBMCs. These receptor sequences come from a woman aged 18-29 years in good health and CMV-seronegative. CDR3s leave out the opening cysteine and the closing phenylalanine or tryptophan. Each record gives: CDR3 length, V gene, CDR3 protein.

cdr3_length: 14
v_call: TRBV9
cdr3_aa: ASSPREGGAGHEQY

cdr3_length: 11
v_call: TRBV5-1
cdr3_aa: ASSGGDQETQY

cdr3_length: 13
v_call: TRBV9
cdr3_aa: ASSVGQGGTDTQY

cdr3_length: 13
v_call: TRBV9
cdr3_aa: ASTLWGGDTDTQY

cdr3_length: 13
v_call: TRBV5-1
cdr3_aa: ASSYQGSSTGELF

cdr3_length: 12
v_call: TRBV9
cdr3_aa: ASTDRSTNEKLF

cdr3_length: 11
v_call: TRBV5-1
cdr3_aa: ASSSGQGNIQY

cdr3_length: 12
v_call: TRBV30
cdr3_aa: AWAPDRPNYGYT

cdr3_length: 12
v_call: TRBV25-1
cdr3_aa: ASSEKMRSTEAF

cdr3_length: 13
v_call: TRBV5-1
cdr3_aa: ASSPPGASSREQY

cdr3_length: 14
v_call: TRBV18
cdr3_aa: ASSPLEGQSSWGGF

cdr3_length: 11
v_call: TRBV30
cdr3_aa: AWGTGQNEKLF

cdr3_length: 14
v_call: TRBV11-2
cdr3_aa: ASSQTGHLGNQPQH

cdr3_length: 13
v_call: TRBV30
cdr3_aa: AWAAVGAPNEKLF

cdr3_length: 13
v_call: TRBV5-1
cdr3_aa: ASSSRTGTYNEQF

cdr3_length: 14
v_call: TRBV6-5
cdr3_aa: ASSYDPGQGRQGYT

cdr3_length: 13
v_call: TRBV6-6
cdr3_aa: ASSLGTFLSYEQY

cdr3_length: 13
v_call: TRBV11-3
cdr3_aa: ASSLGLARRDEQY

cdr3_length: 13
v_call: TRBV5-8
cdr3_aa: ASSRQGGVFYEQY

cdr3_length: 14
v_call: TRBV9
cdr3_aa: ASSVEVGVAKNIQY

cdr3_length: 12
v_call: TRBV5-1
cdr3_aa: ASSLGEAKNIQY

cdr3_length: 11
v_call: TRBV7-9
cdr3_aa: ASSLDRLNEQF

cdr3_length: 13
v_call: TRBV7-3
cdr3_aa: ASSLTLAGLHEQF

cdr3_length: 11
v_call: TRBV30
cdr3_aa: AWSLPGNYEQY

cdr3_length: 10
v_call: TRBV6-4
cdr3_aa: ANQQATGELF

cdr3_length: 13
v_call: TRBV18
cdr3_aa: ASSRGQGGPYEQY

cdr3_length: 8
v_call: TRBV6-4
cdr3_aa: ASRPGEQF

cdr3_length: 14
v_call: TRBV5-1
cdr3_aa: ASSLYGSSGANVLT

cdr3_length: 13
v_call: TRBV27
cdr3_aa: ASSLSWTSQETQY

cdr3_length: 13
v_call: TRBV7-9
cdr3_aa: ASSLTGYSYNEQF